A single sample gave rise to the 4 T cell receptor beta chains below, sequenced in a study of blood T cells in healthy people across ages. For the second PCR, which ran for about 7 to 12 cycles, a sample-barcoded 5' primer and a J-beta primer mix were used. One entry per CDR3 protein, called by TCRdb with MiXCR from the 5' RACE reads. The sample shows 500,000 to 650,000 distinct CDR3 sequences, approximately 26% of them seen only once. Separately, the same data were catalogued under a study of T cells of mothers and their children.

Sequencing was done on a sample of blood. These receptors came from a boy under 10 years old in good health.

This clonotype was found many times. The rearrangement joins TRBV3-1 to TRBJ2-7; the D call may be TRBD1 or TRBD2 (5 bases each). In germline, CDR1 is LGHDT, CDR2 YNNKEL (reference sequence). The CDR3 runs 13 residues. The V gene lost 4 bases and the J gene lost 4 bases, with 11 bases spanning the gap. The CDR3 reads CASSPGRSYEQYF. The CDR3, as DNA: TGTGCCAGCAGCCCGGGACGGTCATACGAGCAGTACTTC.

The rearrangement uses TRBV6-1 and TRBJ1-1; D may be TRBD1 (5 bases). This CDR3 comprises 13 residues. The V end was cut by 6 bases, the J end by 1 base, with 9 bases between. CDR1 is MNHNS and CDR2 is SASEGT in the germline V gene. The CDR3 nucleotides are TGTGCCAGCAGGGGGGTCGGGAACACTGAAGCTTTCTTT. Its protein product is CASRGVGNTEAFF.

This clonotype was seen only a few times. The V call is TRBV11-2, the J call TRBJ2-1; no definite D call. The length of the CDR3 is 14 residues. V gave up 1 base and J gave up 5 bases, with 9 bases separating them. Looked up from germline, CDR1 is SGHAT and CDR2 is FQNNGV. CDR3 coding DNA: TGTGCCAGCAGCTTAGTCTTGGCGGACAATGAGCAGTTCTTC. It translates to CASSLVLADNEQFF.

This clonotype was seen a few times. The J gene is TRBJ2-5, the V gene TRBV2, with 11 bases identical to TRBD2. Near its end, the DNA agrees better with TRBJ2-1, so the J call may be wrong. The length of the CDR3 is 14 residues. CDR1 SNHLY and CDR2 FYNNEI come from the germline V gene. CDR3 amino acids: CASLTSGGGGEQFF. CDR3 in DNA: TGTGCCAGCCTCACTAGCGGGGGAGGGGGAGAGCAGTTCTTC.